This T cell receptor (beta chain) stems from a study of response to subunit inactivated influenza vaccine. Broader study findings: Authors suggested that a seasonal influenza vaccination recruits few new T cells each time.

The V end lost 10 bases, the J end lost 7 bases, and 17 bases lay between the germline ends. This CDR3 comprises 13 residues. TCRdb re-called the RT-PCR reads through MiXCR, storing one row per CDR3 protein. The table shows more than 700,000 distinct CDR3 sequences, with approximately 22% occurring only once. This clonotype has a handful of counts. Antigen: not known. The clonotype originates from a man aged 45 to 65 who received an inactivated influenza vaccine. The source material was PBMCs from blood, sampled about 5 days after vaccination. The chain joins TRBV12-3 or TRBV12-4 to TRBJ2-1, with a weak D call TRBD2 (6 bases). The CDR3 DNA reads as TGTGCCACCGTGGCGGGAATGATGAATGAGCAGTTCTTC. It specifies CATVAGMMNEQFF.